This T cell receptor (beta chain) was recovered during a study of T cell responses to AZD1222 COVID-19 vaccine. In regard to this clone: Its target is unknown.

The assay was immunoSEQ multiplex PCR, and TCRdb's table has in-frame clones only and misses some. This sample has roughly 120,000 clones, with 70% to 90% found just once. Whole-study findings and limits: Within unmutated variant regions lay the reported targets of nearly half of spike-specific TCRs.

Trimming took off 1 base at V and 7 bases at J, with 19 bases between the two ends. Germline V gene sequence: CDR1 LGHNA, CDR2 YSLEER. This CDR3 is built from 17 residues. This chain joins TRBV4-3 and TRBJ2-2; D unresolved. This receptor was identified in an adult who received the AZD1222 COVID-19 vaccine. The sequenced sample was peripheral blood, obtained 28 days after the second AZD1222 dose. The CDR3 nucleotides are TGCGCCAGCAGCCAAGGGGCGTTTCGTGGGGAAGGCGGGGAGCTGTTTTTT. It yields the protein CASSQGAFRGEGGELFF.